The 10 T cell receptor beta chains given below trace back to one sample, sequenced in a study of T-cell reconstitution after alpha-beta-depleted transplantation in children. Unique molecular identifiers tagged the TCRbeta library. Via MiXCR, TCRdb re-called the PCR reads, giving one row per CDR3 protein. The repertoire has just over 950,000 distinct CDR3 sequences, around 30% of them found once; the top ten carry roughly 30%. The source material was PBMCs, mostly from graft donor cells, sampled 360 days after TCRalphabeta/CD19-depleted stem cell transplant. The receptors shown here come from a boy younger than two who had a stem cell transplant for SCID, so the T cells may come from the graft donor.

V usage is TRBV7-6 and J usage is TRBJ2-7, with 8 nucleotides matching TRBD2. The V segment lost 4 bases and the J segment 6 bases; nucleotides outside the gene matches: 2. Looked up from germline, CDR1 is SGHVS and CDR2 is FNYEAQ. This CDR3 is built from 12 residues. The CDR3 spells CASSSRGGEQYF. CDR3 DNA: TGTGCCAGCAGCTCCCGGGGGGGCGAGCAGTACTTC.

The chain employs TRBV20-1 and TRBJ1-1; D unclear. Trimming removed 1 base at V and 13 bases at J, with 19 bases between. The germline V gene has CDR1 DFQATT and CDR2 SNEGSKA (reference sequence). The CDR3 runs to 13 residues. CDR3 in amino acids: CSARGRGPEGHFF. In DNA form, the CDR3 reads TGCAGTGCTAGAGGGCGGGGTCCGGAGGGCCATTTCTTT.

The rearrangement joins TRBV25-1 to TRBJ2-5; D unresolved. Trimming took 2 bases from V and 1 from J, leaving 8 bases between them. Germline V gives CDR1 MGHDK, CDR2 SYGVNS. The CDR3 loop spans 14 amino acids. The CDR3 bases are TGTGCCAGCAGTGAACTTTGGGGCCAAGAGACCCAGTACTTC. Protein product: CASSELWGQETQYF.

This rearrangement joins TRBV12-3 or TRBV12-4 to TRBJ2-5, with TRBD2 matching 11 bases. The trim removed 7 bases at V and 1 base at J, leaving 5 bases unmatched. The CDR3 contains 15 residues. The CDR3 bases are TGTGCCAGCACCCTTGGACTAGCGGGCCAAGAGACCCAGTACTTC. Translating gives CASTLGLAGQETQYF.

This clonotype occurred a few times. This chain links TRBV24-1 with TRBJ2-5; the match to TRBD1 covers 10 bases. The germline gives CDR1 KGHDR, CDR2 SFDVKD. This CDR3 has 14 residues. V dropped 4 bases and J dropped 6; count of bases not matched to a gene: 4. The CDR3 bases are TGTGCCACCAGTGACCCGGGACAGGGGAAGACCCAGTACTTC. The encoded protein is CATSDPGQGKTQYF.

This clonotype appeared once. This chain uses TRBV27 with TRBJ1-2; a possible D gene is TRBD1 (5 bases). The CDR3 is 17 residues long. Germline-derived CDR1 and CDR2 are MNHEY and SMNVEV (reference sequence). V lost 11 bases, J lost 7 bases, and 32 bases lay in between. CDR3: CAQTPSPAGPTLFGYTF. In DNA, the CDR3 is TGTGCCCAAACCCCCTCACCGGCAGGGCCAACCCTATTTGGCTACACCTTC.

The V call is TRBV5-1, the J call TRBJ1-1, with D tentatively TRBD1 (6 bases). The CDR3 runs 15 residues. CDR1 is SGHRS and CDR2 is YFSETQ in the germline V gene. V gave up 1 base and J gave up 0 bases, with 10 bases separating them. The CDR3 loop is CASSLWGALNTEAFF. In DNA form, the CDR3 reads TGCGCCAGCAGCTTGTGGGGGGCCCTGAACACTGAAGCTTTCTTT.

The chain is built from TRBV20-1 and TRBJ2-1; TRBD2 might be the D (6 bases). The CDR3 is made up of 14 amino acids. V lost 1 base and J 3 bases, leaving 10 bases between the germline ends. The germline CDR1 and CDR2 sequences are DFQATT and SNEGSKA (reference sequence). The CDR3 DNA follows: TGCAGTGCTAGAGGGGCGGGGCACTACAATGAGCAGTTCTTC. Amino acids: CSARGAGHYNEQFF.

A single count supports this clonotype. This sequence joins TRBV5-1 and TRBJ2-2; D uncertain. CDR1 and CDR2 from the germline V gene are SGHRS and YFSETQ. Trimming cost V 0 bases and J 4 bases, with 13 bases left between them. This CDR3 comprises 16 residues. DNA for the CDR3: TGCGCCAGCAGCTTGGGGCACCTTCCCCCCACCGGGGAGCTGTTTTTT. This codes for CASSLGHLPPTGELFF.

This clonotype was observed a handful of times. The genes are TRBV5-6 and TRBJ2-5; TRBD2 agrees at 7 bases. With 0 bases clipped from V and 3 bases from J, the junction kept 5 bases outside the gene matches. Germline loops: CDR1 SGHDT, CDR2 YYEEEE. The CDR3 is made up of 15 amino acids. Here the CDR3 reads CASSLAGGGKETQYF. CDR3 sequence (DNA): TGTGCCAGCAGCTTGGCTGGGGGGGGAAAAGAGACCCAGTACTTC.